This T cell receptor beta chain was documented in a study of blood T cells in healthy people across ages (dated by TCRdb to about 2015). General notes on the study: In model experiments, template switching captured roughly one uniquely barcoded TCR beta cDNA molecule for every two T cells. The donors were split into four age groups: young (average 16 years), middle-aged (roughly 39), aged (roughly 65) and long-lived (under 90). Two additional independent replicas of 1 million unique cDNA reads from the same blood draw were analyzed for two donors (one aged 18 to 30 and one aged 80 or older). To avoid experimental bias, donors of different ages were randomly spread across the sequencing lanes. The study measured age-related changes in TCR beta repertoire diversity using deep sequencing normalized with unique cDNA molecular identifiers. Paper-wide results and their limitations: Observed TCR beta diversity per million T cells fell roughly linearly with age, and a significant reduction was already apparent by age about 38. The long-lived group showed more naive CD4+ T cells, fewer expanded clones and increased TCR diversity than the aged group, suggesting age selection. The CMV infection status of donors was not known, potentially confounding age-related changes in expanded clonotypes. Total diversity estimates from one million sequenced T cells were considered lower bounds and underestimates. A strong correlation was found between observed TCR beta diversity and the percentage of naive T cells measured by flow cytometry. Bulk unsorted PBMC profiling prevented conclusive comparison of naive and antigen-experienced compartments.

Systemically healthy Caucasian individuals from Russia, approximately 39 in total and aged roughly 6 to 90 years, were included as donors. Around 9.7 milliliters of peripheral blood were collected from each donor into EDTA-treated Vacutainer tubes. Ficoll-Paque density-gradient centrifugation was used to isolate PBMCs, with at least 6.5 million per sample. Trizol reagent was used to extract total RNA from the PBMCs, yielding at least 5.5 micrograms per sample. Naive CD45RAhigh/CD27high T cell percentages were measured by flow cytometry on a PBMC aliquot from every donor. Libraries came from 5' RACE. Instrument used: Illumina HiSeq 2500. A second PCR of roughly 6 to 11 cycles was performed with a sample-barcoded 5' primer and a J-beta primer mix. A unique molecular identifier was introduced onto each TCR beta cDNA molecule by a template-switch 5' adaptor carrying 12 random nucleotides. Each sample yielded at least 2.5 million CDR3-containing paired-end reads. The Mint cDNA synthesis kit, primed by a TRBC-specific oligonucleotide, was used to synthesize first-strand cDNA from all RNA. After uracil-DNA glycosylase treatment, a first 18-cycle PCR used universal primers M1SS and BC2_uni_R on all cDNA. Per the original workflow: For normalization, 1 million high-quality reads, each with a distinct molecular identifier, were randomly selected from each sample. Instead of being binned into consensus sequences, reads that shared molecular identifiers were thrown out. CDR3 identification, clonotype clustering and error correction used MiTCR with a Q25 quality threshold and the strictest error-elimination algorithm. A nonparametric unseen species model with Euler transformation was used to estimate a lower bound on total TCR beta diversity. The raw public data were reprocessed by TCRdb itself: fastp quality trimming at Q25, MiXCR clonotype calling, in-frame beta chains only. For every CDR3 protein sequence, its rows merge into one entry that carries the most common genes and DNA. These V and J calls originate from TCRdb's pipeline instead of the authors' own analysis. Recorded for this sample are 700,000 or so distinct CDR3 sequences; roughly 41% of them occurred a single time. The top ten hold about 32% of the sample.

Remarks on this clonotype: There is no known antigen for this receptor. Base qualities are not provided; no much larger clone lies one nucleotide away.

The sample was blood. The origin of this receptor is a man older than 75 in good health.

In nucleotides, the sequence is TGTGCCAGCAGTGCTACCCCGGGTCCAACCGGGTCCTACGAGCAGTACTTC. Its protein product is CASSATPGPTGSYEQYF. The chain is assembled from TRBV27 and TRBJ2-7, with the D gene uncertain. At the junction V is shortened by 5 bases and J by 1 base, with 21 bases in between. Via the germline V gene (reference sequence), CDR1 is MNHEY and CDR2 SMNVEV. The CDR3 sequence holds 17 residues, the cysteine and phenylalanine included. Only the CDR3 region is kept as DNA, spanning 51 bases read in frame from base 1.